The 32 T cell receptor beta chains presented below share a single source sample, sequenced in a study of control samples from healthy donors and cancer patients. TCRdb's copy holds only in-frame clones and misses some; the assay was immunoSEQ multiplex PCR. The data include fewer than 200,000 clones; the top ten clones carry roughly 2%. Sequenced input: blood. The receptor source for this set is a woman aged 30 to 39 in good health.

The chain uses TRBV3-1 (or the pseudogene TRBV3-2) and TRBJ1-4, with D hard to call. The germline V gene encodes CDR1 LGHDT and CDR2 YNNKEL (reference sequence). This CDR3 has 14 residues. V was pared by 4 bases and J by 6 bases, with 12 bases between. DNA for the CDR3: TGTGCCAGCAGCCCGAGTGGCGGAGATGAAAAACTGTTTTTT. Translated: CASSPSGGDEKLFF.

Points on this clone: At the DNA level, this CDR3 is encoded by other sequences in the same sample as well. The V and J genes are TRBV6-5 and TRBJ1-4; D call uncertain. The CDR3 is 15 amino acids. The germline gives CDR1 MNHEY, CDR2 SVGAGI. V was pared by 0 bases and J by 1 base, with 6 bases between. The CDR3 region has the DNA TGTGCCAGCAGTTACTCTCGGGGAACTAATGAAAAACTGTTTTTT. Amino acid sequence: CASSYSRGTNEKLFF.

The chain uses TRBV6-1 and TRBJ1-1, with D hard to call. V was pared by 2 bases and J by 1 base, with 11 bases between. The germline gives CDR1 MNHNS, CDR2 SASEGT. CDR3 size: 15 residues. The CDR3 region has the DNA TGTGCCAGCAGTGAAAGAGGGAGGTGGAACACTGAAGCTTTCTTT. Its translation: CASSERGRWNTEAFF.

The gene calls are TRBV3-1 (or the pseudogene TRBV3-2) and TRBJ2-3, with D perhaps matching TRBD2 (5 bases). Trimming shortened V by 4 bases and J by 1 base, and 9 bases separated the two germline ends. Germline lookup yields CDR1 LGHDT and CDR2 YNNKEL (reference sequence). The CDR3 covers 14 residues. CDR3 in amino acids: CASSPARGTDTQYF. In DNA form, the CDR3 reads TGTGCCAGCAGCCCGGCGAGGGGCACAGATACGCAGTATTTT.

The chain has TRBV7-9 and TRBJ1-1, with D possibly TRBD1 on 5 matching bases. CDR1 and CDR2 from the germline V gene are SEHNR and FQNEAQ (reference sequence). V was pared by 0 bases and J by 1 base, with 15 bases between. The CDR3 loop spans 17 amino acids. The CDR3 sequence is CASSLAGGPRWNTEAFF. CDR3 bases: TGTGCCAGCAGCTTAGCCGGGGGTCCACGTTGGAACACTGAAGCTTTCTTT.

V usage is TRBV27 and J usage is TRBJ1-5; a possible D gene is TRBD1 (5 bases). This CDR3 region has 15 residues. Between the trimmed V and J ends, which lost 6 bases and 1 base, there was a span of 13 bases. Looked up from germline, CDR1 is MNHEY and CDR2 is SMNVEV (reference sequence). CDR3 sequence reads: CASRLSRGSNQPQHF. The CDR3 DNA is TGTGCCAGCAGGCTCTCTAGGGGAAGCAATCAGCCCCAGCATTTT.

The chain employs TRBV19 and TRBJ2-1; D tentatively fits TRBD1 or TRBD2 (5 bases each). The CDR3 sequence is 17 residues long. CDR1 and CDR2 (germline): LNHDA, SQIVND (reference sequence). V lost 6 bases, J lost 5 bases, and 23 bases lay in between. CDR3 bases: TGTGCCAGTAGCTATATAACAGGAACACTAGGGCACAATGAGCAGTTCTTC. Translated, it gives CASSYITGTLGHNEQFF.

The chain employs TRBV19 and TRBJ1-1; D is unclear. V was cut by 4 bases and J by 0 bases, with 24 bases left in between. The CDR3 sequence is 19 residues long. The germline gives CDR1 LNHDA, CDR2 SQIVND (reference sequence). CDR3 bases: TGTGCCAGTAGTAACCTTCCGGGCCGCCCTTTAACAATGAACACTGAAGCTTTCTTT. Protein: CASSNLPGRPLTMNTEAFF.

The chain uses TRBV9 and TRBJ1-3, with TRBD1 matching over 10 bases. The CDR3 covers 14 residues. The germline V gene encodes CDR1 SGDLS and CDR2 YYNGEE. The trim removed 4 bases at V and 8 bases at J, leaving 6 bases unmatched. The DNA for the CDR3 is TGTGCCAGCAGCCTAGGACAGGGGGGGGACACCATATATTTT. Translation: CASSLGQGGDTIYF.

This sequence joins TRBV28 and TRBJ2-3, with a possible D match to TRBD1 (6 bases). Trimming took 2 bases from V and 2 from J, leaving 11 bases between them. The CDR3 spans 15 residues. Germline V gene data show CDR1 as MDHEN and CDR2 as SYDVKM. In nucleotides, the CDR3 is TGTGCCAGCAGTTTACGCCAGGGGCTCACAGATACGCAGTATTTT. Amino acids: CASSLRQGLTDTQYF.

V usage is TRBV27 and J usage is TRBJ1-1, with D possibly TRBD1 on 5 matching bases. The germline V and J ends were trimmed by 4 bases and 1 base, with 7 bases remaining between them. Germline lookup yields CDR1 MNHEY and CDR2 SMNVEV (reference sequence). The CDR3 covers 13 residues. The CDR3 region has the DNA TGTGCCAGCAGTTACGGGGGGAACACTGAAGCTTTCTTT. This encodes CASSYGGNTEAFF.

This chain connects TRBV7-3 to TRBJ1-1; D is unclear. The CDR3 length is 13 residues. Germline V gene sequence: CDR1 SGHTA, CDR2 FQGTGA. Trimming removed 3 bases at V and 6 bases at J, with 11 bases between. The CDR3: CASSFLPGAEAFF. CDR3 nucleotides: TGTGCCAGCAGCTTCCTCCCTGGGGCTGAAGCTTTCTTT.

Points on this clone: The same CDR3 arises from other DNA sequences in this sample as well. V gene TRBV30 combines with J gene TRBJ1-5; D is undetermined. The CDR3 is made up of 13 amino acids. Germline CDR1 and CDR2: GTSNPN and SVGIG (reference sequence). The V and J ends lost 0 bases and 1 base respectively, with 4 bases between them. The CDR3 coding sequence is TGTGCCTGGAGTGTACGCAGCAATCAGCCCCAGCATTTT. The encoded protein is CAWSVRSNQPQHF.

This chain joins TRBV27 and TRBJ2-3, with 14 positions matching TRBD2. The V gene end was trimmed by 7 bases and the J gene end by 8 bases; junction bases not matched to a gene: 20. The CDR3 runs 19 residues. Looked up from germline, CDR1 is MNHEY and CDR2 is SMNVEV (reference sequence). This chain's CDR3 is CASIPSGLAGGPARATQYF. DNA of the CDR3: TGTGCCAGCATCCCTTCAGGACTAGCGGGGGGCCCCGCTAGGGCTACGCAGTATTTT.

This chain uses TRBV6-2 or TRBV6-3 with TRBJ1-3, with D uncertain. The CDR3 runs to 13 residues. CDR1 and CDR2 (germline): MNHEY, SVGEGT. Trimming shortened V by 6 bases and J by 2 bases, and 8 bases separated the two germline ends. The CDR3 spells CASSRLAGNTIYF. In nucleotides, the CDR3 is TGTGCCAGCAGCCGTCTCGCTGGAAACACCATATATTTT.

The V call is TRBV28, the J call TRBJ1-5; D is possibly TRBD1 (6 bases). The germline CDR1 and CDR2 sequences are MDHEN and SYDVKM. V lost 3 bases, J lost 6 bases, and 12 bases lay in between. The CDR3 is 14 residues long. CDR3 sequence reads: CASSLPAGAQPQHF. CDR3 coding DNA: TGTGCCAGCAGTTTGCCGGCAGGGGCTCAGCCCCAGCATTTT. Full variable domain (outside the CDR3, taken from reference TRBV28 and TRBJ1-5): DVKVTQSSRYLVKRTGEKVFLECVQDMDHENMFWYRQDPGLGLRLIYFSYDVKMKEKGDIPEGYSVSREKKERFSLILESASTNQTSMYLCASSLPAGAQPQHFGDGTRLSIL.

In nucleotides, the CDR3 is TGTGCCAGCAGCTTGAGAGGTGTGAACGAGCAGTACTTC. Encoded protein: CASSLRGVNEQYF. The chain couples TRBV5-6 to TRBJ2-7; D unclear. Germline V gives CDR1 SGHDT, CDR2 YYEEEE. V was cut by 1 base and J by 5 bases, with 10 bases left in between. This CDR3 region has 13 residues. Variable domain in full (rest from reference TRBV5-6 and TRBJ2-7): DAGVTQSPTHLIKTRGQQVTLRCSPKSGHDTVSWYQQALGQGPQFIFQYYEEEERQRGNFPDRFSGHQFPNYSSELNVNALLLGDSALYLCASSLRGVNEQYFGPGTRLTVT.

The chain combines TRBV28 with TRBJ2-5; tentatively, D is TRBD1 or TRBD2 (7 bases each). The germline gives CDR1 MDHEN, CDR2 SYDVKM. The CDR3 length is 15 residues. Between the trimmed V and J ends, which lost 5 bases and 5 bases, there was a span of 18 bases. The CDR3 spells CASSIRGGEMETQYF. CDR3 nucleotides: TGTGCCAGCAGTATCAGGGGGGGAGAGATGGAGACCCAGTACTTC.

The J gene is TRBJ1-4, the V gene TRBV4-3, with D maybe TRBD1 (5 bases). Trimming took 0 bases from V and 12 from J, leaving 11 bases between them. CDR1 and CDR2 (germline): LGHNA, YSLEER. The CDR3 is 13 residues long. The CDR3 spells CASSQDLWTQLFF. CDR3 nucleotides: TGCGCCAGCAGCCAAGATCTCTGGACACAACTGTTTTTT.

V gene TRBV27 combines with J gene TRBJ2-7; the match to TRBD1 covers 9 bases. The V segment lost 4 bases and the J segment 3 bases; nucleotides outside the gene matches: 4. Germline loops: CDR1 MNHEY, CDR2 SMNVEV (reference sequence). The CDR3 runs 14 residues. The CDR3 loop reads CASSWTGVGYEQYF. CDR3 coding DNA: TGTGCCAGCAGTTGGACAGGGGTCGGCTACGAGCAGTACTTC.

The CDR3 protein is CASMDSSTDTQYF. The DNA for the CDR3 is TGTGCCAGTATGGACAGTAGCACAGATACGCAGTATTTT. The V and J genes are TRBV9 and TRBJ2-3, with a tentative D call TRBD1 (6 bases). The CDR3 is 13 amino acids. Germline V lookup: CDR1 SGDLS, CDR2 YYNGEE. V was clipped by 8 bases and J by 0 bases, with 10 bases between them.

This chain joins TRBV6-5 and TRBJ2-1, with D maybe TRBD1 (6 bases). The CDR3 runs 14 residues. V was clipped by 4 bases and J by 6 bases, with 13 bases between them. The germline gives CDR1 MNHEY, CDR2 SVGAGI. The CDR3 bases are TGTGCCAGCAGTTTCCAACAGGGACCCAATGAGCAGTTCTTC. Amino acids: CASSFQQGPNEQFF.

V and J are TRBV6-2 or TRBV6-3 and TRBJ2-6; 7 positions match TRBD1. Germline V gives CDR1 MNHEY, CDR2 SVGEGT. Trimming took 5 bases from V and 2 from J; bases not matched to a gene: 6. This CDR3 spans 16 amino acids. The CDR3 protein is CASSRQGSPGANVLTF. CDR3 nucleotide sequence: TGTGCCAGCAGTCGACAGGGATCCCCTGGGGCCAACGTCCTGACTTTC.

The chain couples TRBV6-6 to TRBJ1-2, with D perhaps matching TRBD1 (5 bases). The CDR3 extends over 13 amino acids. CDR1 and CDR2 from the germline V gene are MNHNY and SVGAGI (reference sequence). V gave up 0 bases and J gave up 6 bases, with 8 bases separating them. The CDR3 region has the DNA TGTGCCAGCAGTTACTCTGGAGGGGATGGCTACACCTTC. Amino acids: CASSYSGGDGYTF.

The chain joins TRBV28 to TRBJ2-3; D is uncertain. CDR1 and CDR2 from the germline V gene are MDHEN and SYDVKM. Trimming removed 6 bases at V and 4 bases at J, with 8 bases between. This CDR3 spans 12 amino acids. CDR3 in DNA: TGTGCCAGCAGGGTGAGCGCAGATACGCAGTATTTT. As protein: CASRVSADTQYF.

As concerns this clone: Additional DNA sequences in this sample encode the identical CDR3. This chain connects TRBV28 to TRBJ1-5, with no clear D. Trimming took 3 bases from V and 7 from J, leaving 7 bases between them. The CDR3 totals 12 residues. The germline V gene has CDR1 MDHEN and CDR2 SYDVKM. CDR3: CASSFGSQPQHF. The DNA for the CDR3 is TGTGCCAGCAGTTTTGGATCACAGCCCCAGCATTTT.

This chain links TRBV4-1 with TRBJ1-5, with D unresolved. The CDR3 loop spans 15 amino acids. Germline values: CDR1 MGHRA, CDR2 YSYEKL. Trimming shortened V by 4 bases and J by 3 bases, and 13 bases separated the two germline ends. This CDR3 is CASSLDGGNNQPQHF. CDR3 bases: TGCGCCAGCAGCCTTGACGGCGGGAACAATCAGCCCCAGCATTTT.

The genes are TRBV21-1 and TRBJ1-6. TRBV21-1 is a pseudogene segment. CDR3 length: 12 residues. CDR3 in DNA: TGTGCCAGCAGCCTTCTGGGTTCACCCCTCCACTTT. This gives the protein CASSLLGSPLHF.

Concerning this clone itself: The identical CDR3 is also encoded by other nucleotide sequences in the sample. This chain joins TRBV28 and TRBJ2-7, with D perhaps TRBD2 (5 bases). V shed 2 bases and J shed 0 bases, with 8 bases lying between them. The V gene's germline CDR1 is MDHEN and CDR2 SYDVKM. The CDR3 is made up of 14 amino acids. CDR3: CASSLSGSSYEQYF. CDR3 DNA: TGTGCCAGCAGTTTAAGTGGGAGCTCCTACGAGCAGTACTTC.

Of note for this clone: Other DNA sequences in the sample encode the same CDR3. The chain links TRBV5-1 to TRBJ1-1, with 7 bases matching TRBD1. Germline V gene data show CDR1 as SGHRS and CDR2 as YFSETQ. J was trimmed by 1 base and V by 0 bases; bases with no gene match: 0. The CDR3 loop spans 14 amino acids. Here the CDR3 DNA reads TGCGCCAGCAGCTTGGACAGGGGGAACACTGAAGCTTTCTTT. This codes for CASSLDRGNTEAFF. The complete variable domain, with remaining parts taken from reference TRBV5-1 and TRBJ1-1, reads KAGVTQTPRYLIKTRGQQVTLSCSPISGHRSVSWYQQTPGQGLQFLFEYFSETQRNKGNFPGRFSGRQFSNSRSEMNVSTLELGDSALYLCASSLDRGNTEAFFGQGTRLTVV.

The V call is TRBV9, the J call TRBJ2-3, with 7 bases fitting TRBD2. This CDR3 contains 15 residues. Losses at the gene ends were 0 bases for V and 3 bases for J; bases not matched to a gene: 4. CDR1 and CDR2 (germline): SGDLS, YYNGEE. The CDR3 region is CASSVGTSQTDTQYF. In DNA form, the CDR3 reads TGTGCCAGCAGCGTAGGGACTAGTCAAACAGATACGCAGTATTTT.

The genes are TRBV5-1 and TRBJ1-4; D ambiguous. The V end lost 0 bases, the J end lost 5 bases, and 8 bases lay between the germline ends. Germline V gives CDR1 SGHRS, CDR2 YFSETQ. This CDR3 region has 14 residues. Written as DNA, the CDR3 is TGCGCCAGCAGCTTGGACAGCCCAAATGAAAAACTGTTTTTT. Translation gives CASSLDSPNEKLFF.